The 9 T cell receptor beta chains reported below all come from one sample, sequenced in a study of shared clonotypes between healthy human individuals. Generated by immunoSEQ multiplex PCR, the TCRdb table keeps only in-frame clones and is missing some. The data show millions of clones, 90% to 95% seen once. The sequencing sample was made of naive CD4+ T cells sorted from blood. Subset noted: CD45RA+ positively selected. These receptors originate from a young man in good health.

Comments on this clone: Other DNA sequences in this sample translate to the same CDR3. CDR3: CASSLAGGTETQYF. CDR3 nucleotides: TGTGCCAGCAGCTTAGCGGGGGGGACAGAGACCCAGTACTTC. The J gene is TRBJ2-5, the V gene TRBV7-2, with 7 bases fitting TRBD2. The CDR3 has 14 residues. V lost 0 bases and J lost 4; bases outside the gene matches: 2. Germline CDR1 reads SGHTA; CDR2 reads FQGNSA.

CDR3 DNA sequence: TGTGCCAGCAGTGGACAGGGGACGGGCACTGAAGCTTTCTTT. It specifies CASSGQGTGTEAFF. This sequence joins TRBV6-1 and TRBJ1-1, with TRBD1 identical over 8 bases. V lost 4 bases to trimming and J lost 4 bases; unmatched junction nucleotides: 5. The CDR3 totals 14 residues. The germline V gene encodes CDR1 MNHNS and CDR2 SASEGT.

Comments on this clone: Within the sample, other DNA sequences also encode this same CDR3. The chain carries TRBV6-5 and TRBJ2-3, with 7 bases aligning to TRBD1. J gave up 2 bases and V 0 bases, and 5 bases lay outside the gene matches. The germline V gene has CDR1 MNHEY and CDR2 SVGAGI. This CDR3 is built from 16 residues. The CDR3 loop is CASSYSGRGYTDTQYF. In DNA form, the CDR3 reads TGTGCCAGCAGTTACTCGGGCAGGGGGTACACAGATACGCAGTATTTT.

This clone was picked up one time. The rearrangement uses TRBV30 and TRBJ2-3; TRBD2 might be the D (6 bases). The CDR3 is 14 amino acids. Germline CDR1 is GTSNPN and CDR2 is SVGIG (reference sequence). The germline V and J ends were trimmed by 5 bases and 4 bases, with 16 bases remaining between them. The CDR3 DNA follows: TGTGCCTGGGCCTGGGAGGTCCGGGCAGATACGCAGTATTTT. Residues: CAWAWEVRADTQYF.

The CDR3 nucleotides read TGTGCCAGCAGCTTAGGTGGACTAGCGGGGGCGACCCAGTACTTC. Translation gives CASSLGGLAGATQYF. The chain has TRBV7-9 and TRBJ2-5; 13 nucleotides match TRBD2. The CDR3 covers 15 residues. The germline V gene has CDR1 SEHNR and CDR2 FQNEAQ (reference sequence). The trim removed 1 base at V and 7 bases at J, leaving 3 bases unmatched.

The chain couples TRBV14 to TRBJ1-1; D is unresolved. Germline CDR1 and CDR2: SGHDN and FVKESK. The CDR3 runs 13 residues. Trimming removed 4 bases from V and 0 bases from J, with 6 bases in between. CDR3 amino acids: CASSRNVNTEAFF. The CDR3 DNA follows: TGTGCCAGCAGCCGCAACGTGAACACTGAAGCTTTCTTT.

This clone was recorded many times. The chain carries TRBV7-9 and TRBJ2-7, with 8 bases that match TRBD1. Germline CDR1 reads SEHNR; CDR2 reads FQNEAQ (reference sequence). There are 14 residues in the CDR3. With V trimmed by 1 base and J by 6 bases, 5 bases remained unmatched. The CDR3, as DNA: TGTGCCAGCAGCTTAGAGGGACAGGAGGCCGAGCAGTACTTC. Translation gives CASSLEGQEAEQYF.

This sequence joins TRBV19 and TRBJ1-6; D remains unclear. The CDR3 covers 14 residues. Germline assignment: CDR1 LNHDA and CDR2 SQIVND (reference sequence). The V and J ends lost 2 bases and 5 bases respectively, with 7 bases between them. CDR3 coding DNA: TGTGCCAGTAGTATACCGGTGGATAATTCACCCCTCCACTTT. It translates to CASSIPVDNSPLHF.

This clone has only one observation. The V call is TRBV11-1, the J call TRBJ2-3; 8 bases match TRBD2. This CDR3 has 17 residues. In germline, CDR1 is SGHAT, CDR2 FQDESV (reference sequence). J was trimmed by 4 bases and V by 3 bases; bases with no gene match: 12. The CDR3 is CASSFPLSAGGADTQYF. The CDR3 nucleotides are TGTGCCAGCAGCTTTCCTTTATCGGCGGGGGGAGCAGATACGCAGTATTTT.